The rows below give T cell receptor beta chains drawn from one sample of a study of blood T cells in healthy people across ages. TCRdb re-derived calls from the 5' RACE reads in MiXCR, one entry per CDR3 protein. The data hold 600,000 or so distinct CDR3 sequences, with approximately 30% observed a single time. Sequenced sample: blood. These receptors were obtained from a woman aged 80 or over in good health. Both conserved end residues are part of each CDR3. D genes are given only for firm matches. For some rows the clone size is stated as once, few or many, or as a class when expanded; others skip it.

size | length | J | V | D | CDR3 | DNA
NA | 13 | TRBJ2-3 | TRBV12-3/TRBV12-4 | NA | CASKWGGTDTQYF | TGTGCCAGCAAGTGGGGTGGCACAGATACGCAGTATTTT
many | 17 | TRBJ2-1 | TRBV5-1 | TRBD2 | CASSSSYGAGGRNEQFF | TGCGCCAGCAGCTCATCGTACGGGGCGGGGGGCCGCAATGAGCAGTTCTTC
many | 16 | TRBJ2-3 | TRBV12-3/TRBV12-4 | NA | CASSLRLHTNTDTQYF | TGTGCCAGCAGTTTAAGGCTACACACCAACACAGATACGCAGTATTTT
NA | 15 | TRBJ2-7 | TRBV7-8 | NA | CASSLGAGRTYEQYF | TGTGCCAGCAGCTTAGGGGCGGGAAGAACCTACGAGCAGTACTTC
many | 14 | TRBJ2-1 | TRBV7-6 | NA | CASSFQGSFGEQFF | TGTGCCAGCAGCTTTCAGGGAAGTTTCGGCGAGCAGTTCTTC
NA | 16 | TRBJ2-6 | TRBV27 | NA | CASTPLQSSGANVLTF | TGTGCCAGCACCCCCTTGCAGAGCTCTGGGGCCAACGTCCTGACTTTC
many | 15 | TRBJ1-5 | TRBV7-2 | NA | CASSQGGRGYQPQHF | TGTGCCAGCAGCCAGGGCGGCAGGGGATATCAGCCCCAGCATTTT
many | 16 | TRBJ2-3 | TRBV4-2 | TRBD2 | CASSQGVSGNTDTQYF | TGTGCCAGCAGCCAAGGGGTTAGCGGGAACACAGATACGCAGTATTTT
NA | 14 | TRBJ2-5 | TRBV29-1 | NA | CSVEDWLLQETQYF | TGCAGCGTTGAAGATTGGCTACTCCAAGAGACCCAGTACTTC
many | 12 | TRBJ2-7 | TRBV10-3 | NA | CAISEGPYEQYF | TGTGCCATCAGTGAGGGCCCATACGAGCAGTACTTC
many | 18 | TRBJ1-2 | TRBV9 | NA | CASSSLTRTVQANYGYTF | TGTGCCAGCAGCTCACTAACCCGGACAGTCCAAGCTAACTATGGCTACACCTTC
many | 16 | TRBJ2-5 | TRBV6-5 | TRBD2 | CASRTGTSGSAETQYF | TGTGCCAGCAGAACCGGGACTAGCGGGTCCGCGGAGACCCAGTACTTC
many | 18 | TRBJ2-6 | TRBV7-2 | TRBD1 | CASSVTGGAPSGANVLTF | TGTGCCAGCAGCGTTACAGGGGGCGCCCCCTCTGGGGCCAACGTCCTGACTTTC
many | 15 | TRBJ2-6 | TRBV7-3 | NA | CASRRGSSGANVLTF | TGTGCCAGCAGGCGGGGAAGCTCTGGGGCCAACGTCCTGACTTTC
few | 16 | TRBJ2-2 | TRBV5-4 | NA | CASSPIAGGVTGELFF | TGTGCCAGCAGCCCCATCGCGGGCGGGGTCACCGGGGAGCTGTTTTTT
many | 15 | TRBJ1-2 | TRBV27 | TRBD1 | CASSSGTGDLIGYTF | TGTGCCAGCAGTTCCGGGACAGGGGATCTAATTGGCTACACCTTC
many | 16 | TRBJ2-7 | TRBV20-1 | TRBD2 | CSARALAGGSSYEQYF | TGCAGTGCTAGAGCCCTAGCGGGTGGTAGCTCCTACGAGCAGTACTTC
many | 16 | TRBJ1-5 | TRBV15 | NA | CATSKSKTAGDQPQHF | TGTGCCACCAGCAAGTCGAAGACAGCAGGTGATCAGCCCCAGCATTTT
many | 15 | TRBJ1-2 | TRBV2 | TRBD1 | CASSEAGDSNYGYTF | TGTGCCAGCAGTGAAGCGGGGGACAGCAACTATGGCTACACCTTC
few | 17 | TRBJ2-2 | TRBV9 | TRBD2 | CASSVSTGGLNTGELFF | TGTGCCAGCAGCGTATCTACGGGGGGGTTGAACACCGGGGAGCTGTTTTTT
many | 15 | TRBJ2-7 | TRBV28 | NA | CASSLYGHSSYEQYF | TGTGCCAGCAGTTTATACGGACATTCCTCCTACGAGCAGTACTTC
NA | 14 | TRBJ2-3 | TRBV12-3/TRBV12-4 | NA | CASNRAPRADAQYF | TGTGCCAGCAACAGGGCCCCAAGAGCAGATGCGCAGTATTTT
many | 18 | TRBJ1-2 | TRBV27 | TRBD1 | CASSLYGDRRIIIYGYTF | TGTGCCAGCAGTTTATATGGGGACAGACGAATCATAATCTATGGCTACACCTTC
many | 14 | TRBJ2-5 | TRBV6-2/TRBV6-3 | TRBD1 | CASSYLGQGEEQYF | TGTGCCAGCAGTTACCTCGGGCAGGGGGAAGAGCAGTACTTC
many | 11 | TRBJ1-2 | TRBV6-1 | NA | CASTKSYGYTF | TGTGCCAGCACCAAGTCCTATGGCTACACCTTC
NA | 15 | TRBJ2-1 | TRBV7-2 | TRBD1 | CASSLFPGGTDEQFF | TGTGCCAGCAGCTTATTTCCAGGGGGCACGGATGAGCAGTTCTTC
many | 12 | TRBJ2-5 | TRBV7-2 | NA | CARKRALRGQYF | TGTGCCAGGAAGAGAGCCCTACGAGGGCAGTACTTC
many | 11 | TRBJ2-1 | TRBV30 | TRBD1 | CAWSHRGEQFF | TGTGCCTGGAGTCACAGGGGAGAGCAGTTCTTC
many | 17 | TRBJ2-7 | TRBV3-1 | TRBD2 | CASSHTVITGTSGEQYF | TGTGCCAGCAGCCACACTGTCATCACCGGGACTAGCGGGGAGCAGTACTTC
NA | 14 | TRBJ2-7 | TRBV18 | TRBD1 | CASSPSGGSETRYF | TGTGCCAGCTCACCGTCAGGGGGCTCGGAGACCCGGTACTTC
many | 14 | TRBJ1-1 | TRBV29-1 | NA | CSASRGGFGTEAFF | TGCAGCGCGAGTCGGGGAGGCTTCGGCACTGAAGCTTTCTTT
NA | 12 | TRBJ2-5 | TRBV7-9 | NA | CASSSEGETQYF | TGTGCCAGCAGCTCCGAGGGGGAGACCCAGTACTTC
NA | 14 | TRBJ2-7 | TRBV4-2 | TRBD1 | CASSQAGGTCEQYF | TGTGCCAGCAGCCAAGCAGGGGGCACCTGCGAGCAGTACTTC
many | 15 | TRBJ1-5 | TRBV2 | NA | CASSESRLTNQPQHF | TGTGCCAGCAGTGAATCGAGACTGACGAATCAGCCCCAGCATTTT
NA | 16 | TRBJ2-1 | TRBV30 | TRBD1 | CAWSVRTGVGSNEQFF | TGTGCCTGGAGTGTGAGAACAGGGGTTGGTTCCAATGAGCAGTTCTTC
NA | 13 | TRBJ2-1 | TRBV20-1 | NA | CSANEGAYNEQFF | TGCAGTGCTAACGAGGGGGCCTACAATGAGCAGTTCTTC
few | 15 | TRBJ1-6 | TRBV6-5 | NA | CASRSRTSTRSPLHF | TGTGCCAGCAGAAGCAGGACCTCGACACGTTCACCCCTCCACTTT
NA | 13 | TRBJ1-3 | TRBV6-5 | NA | CASSWTAGNTIYF | TGTGCCAGCAGCTGGACTGCTGGAAACACCATATATTTT
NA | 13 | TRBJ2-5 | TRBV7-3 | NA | CASSSIPEETQYF | TGTGCCAGCAGCTCAATCCCGGAAGAGACCCAGTACTTC
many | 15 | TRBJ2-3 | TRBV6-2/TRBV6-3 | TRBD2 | CASGKRGGQTDTQYF | TGTGCCAGCGGCAAGCGGGGGGGCCAAACAGATACGCAGTATTTT
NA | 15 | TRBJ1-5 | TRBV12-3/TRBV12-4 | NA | CASSSGGTSNQPQHF | TGTGCCAGCAGTTCGGGGGGGACCAGCAATCAGCCCCAGCATTTT
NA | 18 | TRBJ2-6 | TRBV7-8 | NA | CASSPTETWFSGANVLTF | TGTGCCAGCAGCCCGACAGAGACATGGTTTTCCGGGGCCAACGTCCTGACTTTC
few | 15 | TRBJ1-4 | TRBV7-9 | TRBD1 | CASGSWTGTNEKLFF | TGTGCCAGCGGGTCCTGGACAGGGACAAATGAAAAACTGTTTTTT
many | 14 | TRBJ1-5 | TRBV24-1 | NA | CATAFEGSNQPQHF | TGTGCCACCGCGTTCGAAGGTAGCAATCAGCCCCAGCATTTT
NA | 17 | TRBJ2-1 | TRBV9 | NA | CACSSLLADRSYNEQFF | TGTGCCTGCAGTTCCCTCCTAGCAGACCGCTCCTACAATGAGCAGTTCTTC
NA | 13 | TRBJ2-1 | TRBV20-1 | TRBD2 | CSARKLAGDEQFF | TGCAGTGCTAGGAAACTAGCGGGGGATGAGCAGTTCTTC
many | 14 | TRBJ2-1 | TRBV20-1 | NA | CSASREVQGHKQFF | TGCAGTGCTTCCCGAGAGGTACAGGGTCATAAGCAGTTCTTC
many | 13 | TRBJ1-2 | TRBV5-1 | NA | CASSTGSNYGYTF | TGCGCCAGCAGCACCGGGAGTAACTATGGCTACACCTTC
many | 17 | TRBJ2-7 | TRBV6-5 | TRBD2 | CASSYSKPSGSTYEQYF | TGTGCCAGCAGTTACTCGAAGCCCAGCGGGAGTACCTACGAGCAGTACTTC
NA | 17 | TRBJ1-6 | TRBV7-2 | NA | CASSLGPVSSYNSPLHF | TGTGCCAGCAGCTTAGGGCCGGTTAGCTCCTATAATTCACCCCTCCACTTT
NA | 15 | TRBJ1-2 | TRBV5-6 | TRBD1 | CASSYGTGGKAGYTF | TGTGCCAGCAGCTACGGGACAGGGGGCAAAGCTGGCTACACCTTC
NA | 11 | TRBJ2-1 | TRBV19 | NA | CASSITHEQFF | TGTGCCAGTAGTATAACACATGAGCAGTTCTTC
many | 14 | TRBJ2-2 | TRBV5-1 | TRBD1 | CASSPDRATGELFF | TGCGCCAGCAGCCCCGACAGGGCCACCGGGGAGCTGTTTTTT
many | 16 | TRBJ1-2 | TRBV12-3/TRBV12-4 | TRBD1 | CASSNRDRKGNYGYTF | TGTGCCAGCAGTAACCGGGACAGGAAGGGGAACTATGGCTACACCTTC